The source of this TCR beta chain is a study of T cell responses to AZD1222 COVID-19 vaccine. Study-level information: Second-dose intervals near 4 or 12 weeks were combined. Study results and caveats: Every sample of the repertoires postdated the peak T cell response. Just a handful of AZD1222 recipients tested seropositive at baseline.

With 2 bases removed from V and 0 bases from J, the gap between germline ends came to 4 bases. The CDR3 has 13 amino acids. Germline V CDR1 and CDR2: SGHTA, FQGNSA. This clone was seen only once. The antigen is undetermined. The repertoire was sequenced with immunoSEQ multiplex PCR; TCRdb's copy has only in-frame clones and lacks some. Here the sample spans 100,000 or so clones, 86% being singletons. The specimen comprised peripheral blood, sampled on day 0 of AZD1222 vaccination. The TCR comes from an adult in good health. The rearrangement links TRBV7-2 to TRBJ1-1; D not certain. Here the CDR3 reads CASSLSLNTEAFF. CDR3 in DNA: TGTGCCAGCAGCTTAAGCCTGAACACTGAAGCTTTCTTT.